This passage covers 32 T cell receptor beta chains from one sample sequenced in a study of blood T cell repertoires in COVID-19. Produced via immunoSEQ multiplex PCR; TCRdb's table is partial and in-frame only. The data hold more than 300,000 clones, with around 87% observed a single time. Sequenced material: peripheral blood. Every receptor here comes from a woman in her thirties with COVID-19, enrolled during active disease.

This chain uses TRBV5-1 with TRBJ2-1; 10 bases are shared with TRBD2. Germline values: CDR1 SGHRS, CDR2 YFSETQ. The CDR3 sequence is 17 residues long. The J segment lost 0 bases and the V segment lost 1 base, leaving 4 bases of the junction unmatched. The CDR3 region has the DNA TGCGCCAGCAGCTTGCCGGTAGCGGGAGGCTCCTACAATGAGCAGTTCTTC. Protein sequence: CASSLPVAGGSYNEQFF.

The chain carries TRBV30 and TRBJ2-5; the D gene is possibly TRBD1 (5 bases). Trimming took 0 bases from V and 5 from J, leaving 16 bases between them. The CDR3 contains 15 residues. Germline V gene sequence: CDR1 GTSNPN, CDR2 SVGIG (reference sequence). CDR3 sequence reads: CAWSVGATEGETQYF. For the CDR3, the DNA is TGTGCCTGGAGTGTAGGGGCGACCGAAGGGGAGACCCAGTACTTC.

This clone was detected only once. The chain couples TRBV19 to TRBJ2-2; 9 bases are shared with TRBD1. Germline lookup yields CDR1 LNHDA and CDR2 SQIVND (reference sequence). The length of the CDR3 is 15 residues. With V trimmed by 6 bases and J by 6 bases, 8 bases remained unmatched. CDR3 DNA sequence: TGTGCCAGTAGCTTCCGGGACAGGGCTTCCGGGGAGCTGTTTTTT. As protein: CASSFRDRASGELFF.

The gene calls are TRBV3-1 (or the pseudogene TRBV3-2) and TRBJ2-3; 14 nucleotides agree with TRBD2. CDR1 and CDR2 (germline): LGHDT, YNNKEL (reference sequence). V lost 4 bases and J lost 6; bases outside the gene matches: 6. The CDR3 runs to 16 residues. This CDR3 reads CASSPGTSGRVDTQYF. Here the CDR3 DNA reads TGTGCCAGCAGCCCCGGGACTAGCGGGAGAGTGGATACGCAGTATTTT.

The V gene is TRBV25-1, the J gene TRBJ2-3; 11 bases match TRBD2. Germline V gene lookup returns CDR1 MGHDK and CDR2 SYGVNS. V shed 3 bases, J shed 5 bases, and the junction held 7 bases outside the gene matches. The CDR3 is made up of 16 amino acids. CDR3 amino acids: CASSDRGGTSGDTQYF. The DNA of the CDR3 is TGTGCCAGCAGTGATCGAGGGGGGACTAGCGGAGATACGCAGTATTTT. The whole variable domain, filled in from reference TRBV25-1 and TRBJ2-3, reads EADIYQTPRYLVIGTGKKITLECSQTMGHDKMYWYQQDPGMELHLIHYSYGVNSTEKGDLSSESTVSRIRTEHFPLTLESARPSHTSQYLCASSDRGGTSGDTQYFGPGTRLTVL.

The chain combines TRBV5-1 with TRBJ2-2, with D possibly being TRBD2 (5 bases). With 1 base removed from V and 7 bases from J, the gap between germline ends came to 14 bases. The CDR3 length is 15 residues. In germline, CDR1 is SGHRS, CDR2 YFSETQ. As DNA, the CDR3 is TGCGCCAGCAGCTTGTTCGCGGGTGGGAGCGGGGAGCTGTTTTTT. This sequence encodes CASSLFAGGSGELFF. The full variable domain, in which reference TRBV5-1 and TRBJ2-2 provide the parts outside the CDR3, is KAGVTQTPRYLIKTRGQQVTLSCSPISGHRSVSWYQQTPGQGLQFLFEYFSETQRNKGNFPGRFSGRQFSNSRSEMNVSTLELGDSALYLCASSLFAGGSGELFFGEGSRLTVL.

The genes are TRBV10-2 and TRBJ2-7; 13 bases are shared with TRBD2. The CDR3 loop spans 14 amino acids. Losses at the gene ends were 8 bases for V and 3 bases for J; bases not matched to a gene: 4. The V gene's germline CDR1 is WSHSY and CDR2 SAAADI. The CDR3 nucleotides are TGCGCCAGCGCGGGACTAGCGGGAATCTACGAGCAGTACTTC. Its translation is CASAGLAGIYEQYF.

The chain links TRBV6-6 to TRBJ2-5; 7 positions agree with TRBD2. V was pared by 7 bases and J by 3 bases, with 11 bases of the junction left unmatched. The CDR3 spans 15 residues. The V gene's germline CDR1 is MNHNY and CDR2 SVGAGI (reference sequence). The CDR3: CASTRRTREKETQYF. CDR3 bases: TGTGCCAGCACCCGGCGGACTAGGGAAAAAGAGACCCAGTACTTC.

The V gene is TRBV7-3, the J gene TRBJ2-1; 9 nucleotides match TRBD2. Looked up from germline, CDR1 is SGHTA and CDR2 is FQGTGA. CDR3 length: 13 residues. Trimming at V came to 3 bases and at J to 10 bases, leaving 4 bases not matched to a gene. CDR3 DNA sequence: TGTGCCAGCAGCTTGTTAACTAGCGGGGAGCAGTTCTTC. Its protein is CASSLLTSGEQFF.

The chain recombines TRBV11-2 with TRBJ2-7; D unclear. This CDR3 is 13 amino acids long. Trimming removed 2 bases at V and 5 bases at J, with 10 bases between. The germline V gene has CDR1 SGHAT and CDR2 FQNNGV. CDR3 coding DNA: TGTGCCAGCAGCTTATTCAGGCAGAACGAGCAGTACTTC. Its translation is CASSLFRQNEQYF.

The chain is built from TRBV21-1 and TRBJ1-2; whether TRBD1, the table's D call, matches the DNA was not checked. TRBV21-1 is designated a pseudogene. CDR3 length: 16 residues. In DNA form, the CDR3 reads TGTGCCTATCTACGGAGGGGACAGGGGATGGCCTATGGCTACACCTTC. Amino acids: CAYLRRGQGMAYGYTF.

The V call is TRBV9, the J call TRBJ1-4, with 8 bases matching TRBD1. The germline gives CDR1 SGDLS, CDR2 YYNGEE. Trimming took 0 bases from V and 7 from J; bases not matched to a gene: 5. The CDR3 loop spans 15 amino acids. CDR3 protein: CASSVVAGGGEKLFF. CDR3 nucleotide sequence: TGTGCCAGCAGCGTAGTAGCAGGGGGCGGTGAAAAACTGTTTTTT.

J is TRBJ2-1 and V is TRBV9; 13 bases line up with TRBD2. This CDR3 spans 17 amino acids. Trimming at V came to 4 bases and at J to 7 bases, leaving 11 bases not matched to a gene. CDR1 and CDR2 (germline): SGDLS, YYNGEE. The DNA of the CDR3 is TGTGCCAGCAGCCCGACGACTAGCGGGAGGCCATGGAATGAGCAGTTCTTC. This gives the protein CASSPTTSGRPWNEQFF. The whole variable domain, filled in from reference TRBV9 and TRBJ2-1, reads DSGVTQTPKHLITATGQRVTLRCSPRSGDLSVYWYQQSLDQGLQFLIQYYNGEERAKGNILERFSAQQFPDLHSELNLSSLELGDSALYFCASSPTTSGRPWNEQFFGPGTRLTVL.

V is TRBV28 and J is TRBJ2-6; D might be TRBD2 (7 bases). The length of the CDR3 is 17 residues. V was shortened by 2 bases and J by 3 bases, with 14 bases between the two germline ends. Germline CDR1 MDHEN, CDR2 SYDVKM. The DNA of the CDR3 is TGTGCCAGCAGTTTAGCGGCGGGGGCGCTTGGGGCCAACGTCCTGACTTTC. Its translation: CASSLAAGALGANVLTF.

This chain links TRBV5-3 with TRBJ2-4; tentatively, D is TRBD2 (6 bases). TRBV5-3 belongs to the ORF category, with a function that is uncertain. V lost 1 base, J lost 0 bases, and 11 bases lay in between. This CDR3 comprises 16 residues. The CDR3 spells CARSLSSGLAKNIQYF. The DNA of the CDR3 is TGTGCCAGAAGCTTGAGTAGCGGATTAGCCAAAAACATTCAGTACTTC.

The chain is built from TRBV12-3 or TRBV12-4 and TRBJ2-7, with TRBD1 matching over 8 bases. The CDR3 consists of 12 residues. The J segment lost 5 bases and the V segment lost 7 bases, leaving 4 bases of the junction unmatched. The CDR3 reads CASKQGVNEQYF. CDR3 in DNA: TGTGCCAGCAAACAGGGGGTCAACGAGCAGTACTTC.

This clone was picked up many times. As DNA, the CDR3 is TGTGCCTGGAGGAGGACAGCGGACACCTCCTACGAGCAGTACTTC. Its protein is CAWRRTADTSYEQYF. The chain links TRBV30 to TRBJ2-7, with a tentative D call TRBD1 (6 bases). The CDR3 sequence is 15 residues long. V lost 3 bases, J lost 0 bases, and 15 bases lay in between. Germline values: CDR1 GTSNPN, CDR2 SVGIG (reference sequence).

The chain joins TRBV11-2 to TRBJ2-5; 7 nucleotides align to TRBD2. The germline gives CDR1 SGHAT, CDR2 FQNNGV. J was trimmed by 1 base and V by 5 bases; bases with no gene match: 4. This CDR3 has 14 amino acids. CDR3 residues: CASSVSGAQETQYF. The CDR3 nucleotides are TGTGCCAGCAGCGTCAGCGGGGCCCAAGAGACCCAGTACTTC.

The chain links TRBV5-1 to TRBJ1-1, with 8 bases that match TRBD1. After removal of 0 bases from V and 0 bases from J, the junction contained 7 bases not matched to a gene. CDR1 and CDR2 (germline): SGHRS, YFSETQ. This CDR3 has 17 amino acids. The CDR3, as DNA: TGCGCCAGCAGCTTGGACAGGGGGTCCACCATGAACACTGAAGCTTTCTTT. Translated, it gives CASSLDRGSTMNTEAFF. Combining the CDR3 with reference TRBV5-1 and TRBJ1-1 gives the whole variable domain KAGVTQTPRYLIKTRGQQVTLSCSPISGHRSVSWYQQTPGQGLQFLFEYFSETQRNKGNFPGRFSGRQFSNSRSEMNVSTLELGDSALYLCASSLDRGSTMNTEAFFGQGTRLTVV.

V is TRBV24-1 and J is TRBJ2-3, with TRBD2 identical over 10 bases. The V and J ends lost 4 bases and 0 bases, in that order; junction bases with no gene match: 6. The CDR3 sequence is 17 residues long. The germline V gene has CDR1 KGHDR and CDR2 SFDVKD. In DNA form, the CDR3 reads TGTGCCACCAGTGACAGTGGACTAGCGGCTAGCACAGATACGCAGTATTTT. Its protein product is CATSDSGLAASTDTQYF.

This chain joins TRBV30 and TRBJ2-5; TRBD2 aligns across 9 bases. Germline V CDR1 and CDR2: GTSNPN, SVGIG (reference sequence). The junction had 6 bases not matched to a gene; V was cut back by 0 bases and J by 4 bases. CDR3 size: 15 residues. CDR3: CAWSVGLAGRETQYF. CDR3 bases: TGTGCCTGGAGTGTAGGGCTAGCGGGGCGAGAGACCCAGTACTTC.

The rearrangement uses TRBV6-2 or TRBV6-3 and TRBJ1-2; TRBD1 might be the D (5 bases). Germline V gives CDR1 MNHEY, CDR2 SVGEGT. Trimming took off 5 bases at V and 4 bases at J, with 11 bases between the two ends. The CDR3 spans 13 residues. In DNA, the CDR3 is TGTGCCAGCAGTCTACAGGCTTTCTATGGCTACACCTTC. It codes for CASSLQAFYGYTF.

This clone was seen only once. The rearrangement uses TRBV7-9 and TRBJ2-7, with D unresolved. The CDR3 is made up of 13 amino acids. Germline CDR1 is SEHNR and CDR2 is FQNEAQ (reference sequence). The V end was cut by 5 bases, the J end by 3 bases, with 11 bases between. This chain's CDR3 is CASSPGEFYEQYF. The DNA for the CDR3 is TGTGCCAGCAGCCCCGGAGAGTTCTACGAGCAGTACTTC.

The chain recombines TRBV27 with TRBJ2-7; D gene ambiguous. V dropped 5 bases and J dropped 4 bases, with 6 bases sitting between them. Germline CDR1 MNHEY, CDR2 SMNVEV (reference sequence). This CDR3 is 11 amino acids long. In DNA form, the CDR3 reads TGTGCCAGCAGTCTCGGGTACGAGCAGTACTTC. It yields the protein CASSLGYEQYF.

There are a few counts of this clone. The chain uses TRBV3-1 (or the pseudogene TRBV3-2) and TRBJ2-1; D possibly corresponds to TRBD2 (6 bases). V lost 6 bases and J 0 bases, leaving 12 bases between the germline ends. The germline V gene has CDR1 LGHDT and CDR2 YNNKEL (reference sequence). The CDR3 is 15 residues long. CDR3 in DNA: TGTGCCAGCAGGGAGGGGCGAAGCTCCTACAATGAGCAGTTCTTC. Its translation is CASREGRSSYNEQFF.

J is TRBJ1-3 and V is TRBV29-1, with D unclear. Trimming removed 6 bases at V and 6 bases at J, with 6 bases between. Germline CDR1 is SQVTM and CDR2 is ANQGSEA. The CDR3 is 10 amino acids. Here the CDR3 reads CSVRENTIYF. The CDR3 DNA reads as TGCAGCGTCCGAGAAAACACCATATATTTT.

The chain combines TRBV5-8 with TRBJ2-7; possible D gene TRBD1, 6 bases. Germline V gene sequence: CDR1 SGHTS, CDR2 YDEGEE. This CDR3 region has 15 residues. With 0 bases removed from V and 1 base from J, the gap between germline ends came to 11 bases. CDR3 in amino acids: CASSLGQGRSYEQYF. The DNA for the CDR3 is TGTGCCAGCAGCTTGGGGCAGGGGCGGTCCTACGAGCAGTACTTC.

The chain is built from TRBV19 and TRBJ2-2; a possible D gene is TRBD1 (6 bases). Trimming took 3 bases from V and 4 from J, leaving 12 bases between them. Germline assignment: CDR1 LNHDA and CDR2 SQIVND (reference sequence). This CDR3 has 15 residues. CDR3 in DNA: TGTGCCAGTAGTATGGCAGGGGCGAGCACCGGGGAGCTGTTTTTT. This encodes CASSMAGASTGELFF.

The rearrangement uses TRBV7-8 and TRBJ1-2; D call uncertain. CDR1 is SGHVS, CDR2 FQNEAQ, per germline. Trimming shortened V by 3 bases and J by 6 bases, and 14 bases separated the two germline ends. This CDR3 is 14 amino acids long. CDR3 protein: CASSFAPRIDGYTF. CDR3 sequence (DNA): TGTGCCAGCAGCTTTGCCCCTAGGATAGATGGCTACACCTTC. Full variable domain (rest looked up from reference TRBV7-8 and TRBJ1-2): GAGVSQSPRYKVAKRGQDVALRCDPISGHVSLFWYQQALGQGPEFLTYFQNEAQLDKSGLPSDRFFAERPEGSVSTLKIQRTQQEDSAVYLCASSFAPRIDGYTFGSGTRLTVV.

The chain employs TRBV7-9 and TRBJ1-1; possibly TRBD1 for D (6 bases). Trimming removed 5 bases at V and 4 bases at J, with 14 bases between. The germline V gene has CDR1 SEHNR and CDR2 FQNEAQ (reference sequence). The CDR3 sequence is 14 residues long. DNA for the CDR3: TGTGCCAGCAGCCACCATGGGGGGGCCACTGAAGCTTTCTTT. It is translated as CASSHHGGATEAFF.

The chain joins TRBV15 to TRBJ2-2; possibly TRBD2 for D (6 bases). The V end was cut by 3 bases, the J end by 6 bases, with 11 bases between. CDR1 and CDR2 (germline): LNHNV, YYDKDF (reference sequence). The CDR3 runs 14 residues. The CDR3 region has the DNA TGTGCCACCAGCAGGGGAACTAGCCCCGGGGAGCTGTTTTTT. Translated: CATSRGTSPGELFF.

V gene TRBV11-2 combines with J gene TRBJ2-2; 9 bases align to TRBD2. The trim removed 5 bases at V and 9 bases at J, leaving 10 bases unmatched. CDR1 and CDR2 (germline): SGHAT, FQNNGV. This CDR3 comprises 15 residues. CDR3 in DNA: TGTGCCAGCAGCCCCCACTCTAGCGGGAAAAGGGAGCTGTTTTTT. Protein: CASSPHSSGKRELFF.